The rows below give T cell receptor beta chains drawn from one sample of a study of beta chain features in type 1 diabetes. Measured with immunoSEQ multiplex PCR; TCRdb has only the in-frame clones, and not every one. The data contain 150,000 or so clones, roughly 10% of them singletons. Source material: central memory CD4+ T cells from blood. These receptors came from a woman aged 40-49 years in good health. Each CDR3 is given with its conserved first and last residue. A D gene is named only where the DNA matches it firmly. Clone size is not always given. Where it is, it says once, few, many or a class for expanded clones.

d_call j_call clone_size cdr3_length v_call cdr3_nt cdr3_aa
TRBD1 TRBJ2-3 few 15 TRBV7-9 TGTGCCAGCAGCTTGGGGCTAGGGGGCGCAGATACGCAGTATTTT CASSLGLGGADTQYF
- TRBJ1-1 - 13 TRBV7-2 TGTGCCAGCAGCGCGGACATGAACACTGAAGCTTTCTTT CASSADMNTEAFF
- TRBJ1-1 - 15 TRBV2 TGTGCCAGCAGAGAGAGATGGGGGGGGAACACTGAAGCTTTCTTT CASRERWGGNTEAFF
- TRBJ1-2 - 14 TRBV5-4 TGTGCCAGCAGCTTGGTGGCCGCCCGCTATGGCTACACCTTC CASSLVAARYGYTF
- TRBJ1-5 - 13 TRBV29-1 TGCAGCGTTGTACAGGGAAAGGATCAGCCCCAGCATTTT CSVVQGKDQPQHF
TRBD1 TRBJ1-1 - 15 TRBV10-3 TGTGCCATCGCCGAAAGGGAACAGGGGGCATCTGAAGCTTTCTTT CAIAEREQGASEAFF
- TRBJ2-2 many 13 TRBV7-2 TGTGCCAGCAGACCTACAGGGACCGGGGAGCTGTTTTTT CASRPTGTGELFF
- TRBJ2-5 few 13 TRBV29-1 TGCAGCGTTGAAGAATTCGCGAAAGAGACCCAGTACTTC CSVEEFAKETQYF
TRBD1 TRBJ2-3 few 13 TRBV7-2 TGTGCCAGCAGCTCCTCTAAGGGGACAGGGAAGTATTTT CASSSSKGTGKYF
- TRBJ1-2 few 16 TRBV4-3 TGCGCCAGCAGCCAAGATGGGCAGGCTAGGGGTGGGGGCTACACCTTC CASSQDGQARGGGYTF
TRBD2 TRBJ2-1 - 15 TRBV29-1 TGCAGCGTTCGACGGGGGGGAACGGTGGGAAATGAGCAGTTCTTC CSVRRGGTVGNEQFF
TRBD1 TRBJ2-7 few 17 TRBV10-3 TGTGCCATCACCCCCGGACAGGGTAGGGAGGTTTCCTACGAGCAGTACTTC CAITPGQGREVSYEQYF
- TRBJ2-5 few 12 TRBV6-6 TGTGCCATCAGTGGCACGAAAGAGACCCAGTACTTC CAISGTKETQYF
- TRBJ1-2 - 14 TRBV27 TGTGCCAGCACCCCCCTGGGGGCAGCCGCTGGCTACACCTTC CASTPLGAAAGYTF
TRBD1 TRBJ1-1 few 16 TRBV11-2 TGTGCCAGCAGCAAGGGACAGGGGGTGGTGTTCACTGAAGCTTTCTTT CASSKGQGVVFTEAFF
TRBD1 TRBJ1-4 - 15 TRBV7-9 TGTGCCAGCAGCTTAGGACAGGGTTATAATGAAAAACTGTTTTTT CASSLGQGYNEKLFF
- TRBJ2-3 many 15 TRBV10-3 TGTGCCATCAGGGGGGGGCAGGGTAGCACAGATACGCAGTATTTT CAIRGGQGSTDTQYF
- TRBJ2-2 few 13 TRBV6-1 TGTGCCAATGCGGACAGAGCCACAGGGGAGCTGTTTTTT CANADRATGELFF
- TRBJ2-7 few 13 TRBV25-1 TGTGCCAGCCAAGGGGGGGGACCTCGCCAGCAGTACTTC CASQGGGPRQQYF
- TRBJ2-1 many 14 TRBV2 TGTGCCAGCAGGGGATCTGCTCAGGGGCGTGAGCAGTTCTTC CASRGSAQGREQFF
TRBD1 TRBJ2-1 few 15 TRBV5-4 TGTGCCAGCAGCCGATCCCTCGGGACAGACAATGAGCAGTTCTTC CASSRSLGTDNEQFF
- TRBJ2-7 few 12 TRBV7-2 TGTGCCAGCAGCTTCACCAGGCGCGAGCAGTACTTC CASSFTRREQYF
TRBD1 TRBJ2-5 - 15 TRBV6-1 TGTGCCAGCAGTGAATCGCTGGGGACAGTAGAGACCCAGTACTTC CASSESLGTVETQYF
- TRBJ1-2 many 13 TRBV29-1 TGCAGCGTTGACTATGGGCAGGGCTATGGCTACACCTTC CSVDYGQGYGYTF
TRBD1 TRBJ2-3 many 13 TRBV29-1 TGCAGTGATCAGGGGGCCGGACGGGATACGCAGTATTTT CSDQGAGRDTQYF
- TRBJ1-4 few 11 TRBV20-1 TGCAGTGCTACGCACACTGAAAAACTGTTTTTT CSATHTEKLFF
- TRBJ1-2 - 14 TRBV2 TGTGCCAGCACCGTGGGTGGGAGTAACTATGGCTACACCTTC CASTVGGSNYGYTF
- TRBJ2-3 - 13 TRBV27 TGTGCCACTAAGGAGGGAGTCACAGATACGCAGTATTTT CATKEGVTDTQYF
- TRBJ1-6 few 14 TRBV19 TGTGCCAGTAAGTGGGGGGAGCGGAATTCACCCCTCCACTTT CASKWGERNSPLHF
TRBD1 TRBJ2-1 many 14 TRBV19 TGTGCCAGTAGTATCGGAGGACAGGACAATGAGCAGTTCTTC CASSIGGQDNEQFF
TRBD1 TRBJ1-2 few 13 TRBV7-6 TGTGCCACGAACCCCGGGACAGGCTATGGCTACACCTTC CATNPGTGYGYTF
- TRBJ1-3 - 17 TRBV25-1 TGTGCCAGCAGTGAGGCCGCCGGGTCCAAATTGGGAAACACCATATATTTT CASSEAAGSKLGNTIYF
TRBD1 TRBJ1-6 - 16 TRBV5-4 TGTGCCAGCAGCCTCGGAACGGGGACAGCCCCCGATCCCCTCCACTTT CASSLGTGTAPDPLHF
- TRBJ1-2 few 12 TRBV5-1 TGCGCCAGCAGCTTCGCGGGGGGCGGCTACACCTTC CASSFAGGGYTF
TRBD2 TRBJ2-5 few 16 TRBV4-3 TGCGCCAGCAGCCATCTAGCGGGGGGATCTCAAGAGACCCAGTACTTC CASSHLAGGSQETQYF
TRBD1 TRBJ1-2 many 15 TRBV7-2 TGTGCCAGCAGCACCCAGGGGGCCGGGAACTATGGCTACACCTTC CASSTQGAGNYGYTF
- TRBJ2-7 - 11 TRBV20-1 TGCAGTGCCGAGCGGACCTACGAGCAGTACTTC CSAERTYEQYF
- TRBJ1-1 few 11 TRBV6-6 TGTGCCAGCAGTCAGGTGGTTGAAGCTTTCTTT CASSQVVEAFF
TRBD1 TRBJ2-3 - 15 TRBV5-1 TGCGCCAGCAGCTTGGGACAGGGGAGGTCAGATACGCAGTATTTT CASSLGQGRSDTQYF
TRBD1 TRBJ1-5 few 13 TRBV7-8 TGTGCCAGCAGCTTGGACAGGTCCCAGCCCCAGCATTTT CASSLDRSQPQHF
TRBD1 TRBJ1-2 many 14 TRBV7-2 TGTGCCAGCAGCCTCCAGGGGGCGCCGGATGGCTACACCTTC CASSLQGAPDGYTF
TRBD1 TRBJ1-5 - 16 TRBV19 TGTGCCAGTAGTAGTCCCCGGGACAGGGGATCTCAGCCCCAGCATTTT CASSSPRDRGSQPQHF
- TRBJ2-1 - 13 TRBV21-1 TGTGCCAGCAGCAACCCAGGGGGAGGTGAGCAGTTCTTC CASSNPGGGEQFF
- TRBJ2-1 - 15 TRBV5-6 TGTGCCAGCAGCTTGAAATCGCGACAGTACAATGAGCAGTTCTTC CASSLKSRQYNEQFF
TRBD2 TRBJ2-1 - 18 TRBV5-4 TGTGCCAGCAGCCCTGGACTAGCGGGGGTTCAACCCTACAATGAGCAGTTCTTC CASSPGLAGVQPYNEQFF
- TRBJ2-6 few 18 TRBV27 TGTGCCAGAAGAATTTGGGGTTGGGGGCGGTCTGGGGCCAACGTCCTGACTTTC CARRIWGWGRSGANVLTF
- TRBJ1-2 - 15 TRBV18 TGTGCCAGCTCCCTAGGACGGTCCTCCGGGGGTGGCTACACCTTC CASSLGRSSGGGYTF
TRBD2 TRBJ2-5 few 14 TRBV6-5 TGTGCCAGCAGGAGTCTAGCGGGGCAAGAGACCCAGTACTTC CASRSLAGQETQYF
TRBD2 TRBJ2-1 few 16 TRBV14 TGTGCCAGCAGACGACTAGCGGGGGATACCTACAATGAGCAGTTCTTC CASRRLAGDTYNEQFF
- TRBJ2-5 few 12 TRBV29-1 TGCAGCGTTGGGCGGGGAAGGGAGACCCAGTACTTC CSVGRGRETQYF
TRBD1 TRBJ1-2 - 14 TRBV2 TGTGCCAGCAGGGAACAGGGGAAAGGCTATGGCTACACCTTC CASREQGKGYGYTF
TRBD1 TRBJ1-2 - 17 TRBV7-9 TGTGCCAGCACCAAGGCCATCGGACAGGGAGCTAACTATGGCTACACCTTC CASTKAIGQGANYGYTF
TRBD2 TRBJ2-1 - 15 TRBV27 TGTGCCAGCAGTTTAACTAGCGGGGGGATGAATGAGCAGTTCTTC CASSLTSGGMNEQFF
- TRBJ2-1 - 13 TRBV5-1 TGCGCCAGCAGCTCCGATTCTAGGAATGAGCAGTTCTTC CASSSDSRNEQFF
- TRBJ2-7 - 13 TRBV5-7 TGTGCCAGCAACAGTAGGCCGGGGTGCGAGCAGTACTTC CASNSRPGCEQYF
- TRBJ1-2 - 16 TRBV19 TGTGCCAGTAGTACCTATAACATGCGGGATAACTATGGCTACACCTTC CASSTYNMRDNYGYTF
- TRBJ1-5 few 14 TRBV2 TGTGCCAGCAGTGAAGGGACAGACAATCAGCCCCAGCATTTT CASSEGTDNQPQHF